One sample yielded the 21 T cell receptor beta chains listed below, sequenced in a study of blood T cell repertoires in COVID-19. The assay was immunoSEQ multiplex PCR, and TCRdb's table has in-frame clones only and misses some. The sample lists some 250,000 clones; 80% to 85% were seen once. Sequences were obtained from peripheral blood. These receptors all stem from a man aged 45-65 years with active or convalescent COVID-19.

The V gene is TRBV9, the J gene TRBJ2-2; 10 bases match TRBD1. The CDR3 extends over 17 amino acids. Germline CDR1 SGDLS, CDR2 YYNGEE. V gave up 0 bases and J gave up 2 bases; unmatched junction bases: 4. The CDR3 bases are TGTGCCAGCAGCGTAGGAGACAGGGGGCGAAACACCGGGGAGCTGTTTTTT. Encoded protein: CASSVGDRGRNTGELFF. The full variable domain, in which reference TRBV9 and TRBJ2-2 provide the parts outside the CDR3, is DSGVTQTPKHLITATGQRVTLRCSPRSGDLSVYWYQQSLDQGLQFLIQYYNGEERAKGNILERFSAQQFPDLHSELNLSSLELGDSALYFCASSVGDRGRNTGELFFGEGSRLTVL.

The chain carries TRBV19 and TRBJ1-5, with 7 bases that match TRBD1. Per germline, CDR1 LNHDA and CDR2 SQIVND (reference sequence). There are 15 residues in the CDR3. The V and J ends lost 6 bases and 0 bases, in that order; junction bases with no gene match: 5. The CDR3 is CASSPGTDSNQPQHF. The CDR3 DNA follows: TGTGCCAGTAGCCCCGGGACAGATAGCAATCAGCCCCAGCATTTT. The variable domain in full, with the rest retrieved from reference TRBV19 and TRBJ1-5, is DGGITQSPKYLFRKEGQNVTLSCEQNLNHDAMYWYRQDPGQGLRLIYYSQIVNDFQKGDIAEGYSVSREKKESFPLTVTSAQKNPTAFYLCASSPGTDSNQPQHFGDGTRLSIL.

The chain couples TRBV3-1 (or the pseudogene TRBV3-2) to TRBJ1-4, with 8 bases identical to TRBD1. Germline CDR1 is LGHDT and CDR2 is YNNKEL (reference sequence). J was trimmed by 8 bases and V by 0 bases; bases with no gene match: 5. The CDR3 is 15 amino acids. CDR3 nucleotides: TGTGCCAGCAGCCAAGATCCACAGGGGGGGGAAAAACTGTTTTTT. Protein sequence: CASSQDPQGGEKLFF.

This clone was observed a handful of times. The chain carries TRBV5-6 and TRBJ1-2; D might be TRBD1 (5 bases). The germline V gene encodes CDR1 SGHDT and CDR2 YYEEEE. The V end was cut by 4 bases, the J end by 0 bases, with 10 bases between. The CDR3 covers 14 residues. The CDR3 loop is CASSPWTTNYGYTF. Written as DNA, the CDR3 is TGTGCCAGCAGCCCGTGGACAACTAACTATGGCTACACCTTC. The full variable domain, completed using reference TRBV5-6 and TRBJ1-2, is DAGVTQSPTHLIKTRGQQVTLRCSPKSGHDTVSWYQQALGQGPQFIFQYYEEEERQRGNFPDRFSGHQFPNYSSELNVNALLLGDSALYLCASSPWTTNYGYTFGSGTRLTVV.

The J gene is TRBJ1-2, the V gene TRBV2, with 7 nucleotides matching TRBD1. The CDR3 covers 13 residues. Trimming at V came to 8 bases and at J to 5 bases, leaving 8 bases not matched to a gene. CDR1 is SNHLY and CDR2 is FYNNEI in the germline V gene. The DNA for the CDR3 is TGTGCCAGCGACCGGGACAGCCTTTATGGCTACACCTTC. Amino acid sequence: CASDRDSLYGYTF.

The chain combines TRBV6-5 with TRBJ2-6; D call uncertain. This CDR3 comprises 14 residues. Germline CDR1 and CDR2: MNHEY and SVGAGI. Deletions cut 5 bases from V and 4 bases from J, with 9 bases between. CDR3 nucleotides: TGTGCCAGCAGTCTATCCTGGGGGGCCAACGTCCTGACTTTC. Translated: CASSLSWGANVLTF.

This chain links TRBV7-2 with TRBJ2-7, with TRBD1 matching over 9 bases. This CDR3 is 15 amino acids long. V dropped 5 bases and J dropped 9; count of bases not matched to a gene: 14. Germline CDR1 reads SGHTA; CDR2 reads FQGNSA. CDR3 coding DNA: TGTGCCAGCAGCCTTTCTCCTCCGGGACAGGGTGCGCAGTACTTC. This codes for CASSLSPPGQGAQYF.

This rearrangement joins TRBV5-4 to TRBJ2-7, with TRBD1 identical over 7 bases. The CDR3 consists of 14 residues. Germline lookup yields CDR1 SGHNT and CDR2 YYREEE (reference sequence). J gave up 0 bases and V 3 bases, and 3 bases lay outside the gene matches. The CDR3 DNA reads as TGTGCCAGCAGCTCGGGGACAGCCTCCTACGAGCAGTACTTC. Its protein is CASSSGTASYEQYF.

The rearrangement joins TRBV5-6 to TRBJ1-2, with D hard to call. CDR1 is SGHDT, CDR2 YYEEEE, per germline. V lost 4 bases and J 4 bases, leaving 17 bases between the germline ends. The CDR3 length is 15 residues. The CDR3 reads CASSPTLGSSYGYTF. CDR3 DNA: TGTGCCAGCAGCCCCACCCTGGGCAGCTCCTATGGCTACACCTTC.

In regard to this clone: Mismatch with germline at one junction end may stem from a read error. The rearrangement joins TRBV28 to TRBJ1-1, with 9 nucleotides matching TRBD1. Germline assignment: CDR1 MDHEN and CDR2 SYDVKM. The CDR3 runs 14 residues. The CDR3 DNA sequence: TGTGCCAGCAGTGATGGGGCCGGGACAGGGCCCCCAGACTTT. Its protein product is CASSDGAGTGPPDF.

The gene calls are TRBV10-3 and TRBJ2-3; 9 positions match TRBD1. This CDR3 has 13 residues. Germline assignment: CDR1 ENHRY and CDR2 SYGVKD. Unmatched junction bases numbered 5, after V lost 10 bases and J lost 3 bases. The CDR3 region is CATGGTGTDTQYF. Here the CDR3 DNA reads TGTGCCACCGGAGGGACAGGGACAGATACGCAGTATTTT.

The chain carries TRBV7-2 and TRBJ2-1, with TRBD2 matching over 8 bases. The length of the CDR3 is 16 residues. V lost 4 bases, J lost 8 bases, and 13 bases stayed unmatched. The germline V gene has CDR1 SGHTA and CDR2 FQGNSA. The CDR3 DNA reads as TGTGCCAGCAGCTCACAGGGAGATAGCGGGGTAGATGAGCAGTTCTTC. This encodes CASSSQGDSGVDEQFF.

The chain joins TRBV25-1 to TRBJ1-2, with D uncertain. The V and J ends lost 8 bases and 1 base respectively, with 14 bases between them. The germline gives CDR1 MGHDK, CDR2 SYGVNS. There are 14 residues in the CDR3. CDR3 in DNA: TGTGCCAGCTCCCTGGCCGTTCTTAACTATGGCTACACCTTC. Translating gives CASSLAVLNYGYTF.

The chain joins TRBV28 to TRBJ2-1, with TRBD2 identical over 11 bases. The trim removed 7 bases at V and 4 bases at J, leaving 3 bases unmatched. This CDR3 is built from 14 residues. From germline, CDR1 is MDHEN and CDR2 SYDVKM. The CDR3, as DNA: TGTGCCAGCACGCTAGCGGGGGGTTACAATGAGCAGTTCTTC. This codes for CASTLAGGYNEQFF.

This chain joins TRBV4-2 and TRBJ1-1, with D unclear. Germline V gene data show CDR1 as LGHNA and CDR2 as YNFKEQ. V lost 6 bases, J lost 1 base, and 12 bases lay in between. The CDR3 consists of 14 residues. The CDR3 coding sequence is TGTGCCAGCAGGAGTGGAGTACCGAACACTGAAGCTTTCTTT. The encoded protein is CASRSGVPNTEAFF.

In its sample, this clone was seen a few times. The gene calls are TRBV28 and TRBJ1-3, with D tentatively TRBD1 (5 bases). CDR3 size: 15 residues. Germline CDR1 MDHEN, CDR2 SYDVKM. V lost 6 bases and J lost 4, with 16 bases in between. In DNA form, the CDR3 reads TGTGCCAGCAGCTCAATTCAGGGTCCCGGAAACACCATATATTTT. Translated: CASSSIQGPGNTIYF.

The CDR3 nucleotides are TGTGCCAGCAGGACCGGGACAGCTAGCACAGATACGCAGTATTTT. This gives the protein CASRTGTASTDTQYF. The chain joins TRBV5-4 to TRBJ2-3, with 7 bases that match TRBD1. CDR1 and CDR2 from the germline V gene are SGHNT and YYREEE (reference sequence). This CDR3 has 15 amino acids. V lost 5 bases and J lost 0; bases outside the gene matches: 6.

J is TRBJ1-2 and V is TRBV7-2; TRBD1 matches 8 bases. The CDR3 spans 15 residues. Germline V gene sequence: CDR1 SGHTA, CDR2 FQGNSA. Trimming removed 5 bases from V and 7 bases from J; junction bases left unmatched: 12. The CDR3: CASSPRPGQGVGYTF. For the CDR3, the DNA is TGTGCCAGCAGCCCCCGTCCCGGACAGGGAGTTGGCTACACCTTC.

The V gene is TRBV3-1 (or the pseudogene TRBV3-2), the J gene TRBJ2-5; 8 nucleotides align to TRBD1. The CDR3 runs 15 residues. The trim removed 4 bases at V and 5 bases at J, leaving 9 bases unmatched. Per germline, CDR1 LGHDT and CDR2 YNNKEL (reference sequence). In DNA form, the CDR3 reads TGTGCCAGCAGCCCCCTGGACAGGGTCGTTGAGACCCAGTACTTC. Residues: CASSPLDRVVETQYF.

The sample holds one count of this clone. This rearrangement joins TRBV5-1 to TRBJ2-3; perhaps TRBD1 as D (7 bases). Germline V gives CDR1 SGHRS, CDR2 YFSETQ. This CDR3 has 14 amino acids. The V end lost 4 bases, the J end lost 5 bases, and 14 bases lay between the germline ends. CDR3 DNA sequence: TGCGCCAGCAGCAGAGCAGGGGGGAAAGATACGCAGTATTTT. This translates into CASSRAGGKDTQYF.

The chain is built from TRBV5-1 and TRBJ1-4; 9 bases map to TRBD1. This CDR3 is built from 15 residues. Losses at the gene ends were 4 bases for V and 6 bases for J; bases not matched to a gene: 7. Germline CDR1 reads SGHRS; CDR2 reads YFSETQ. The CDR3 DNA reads TGCGCCAGCAGCCCGGGACAGGGAAGTGATGAAAAACTGTTTTTT. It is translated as CASSPGQGSDEKLFF.